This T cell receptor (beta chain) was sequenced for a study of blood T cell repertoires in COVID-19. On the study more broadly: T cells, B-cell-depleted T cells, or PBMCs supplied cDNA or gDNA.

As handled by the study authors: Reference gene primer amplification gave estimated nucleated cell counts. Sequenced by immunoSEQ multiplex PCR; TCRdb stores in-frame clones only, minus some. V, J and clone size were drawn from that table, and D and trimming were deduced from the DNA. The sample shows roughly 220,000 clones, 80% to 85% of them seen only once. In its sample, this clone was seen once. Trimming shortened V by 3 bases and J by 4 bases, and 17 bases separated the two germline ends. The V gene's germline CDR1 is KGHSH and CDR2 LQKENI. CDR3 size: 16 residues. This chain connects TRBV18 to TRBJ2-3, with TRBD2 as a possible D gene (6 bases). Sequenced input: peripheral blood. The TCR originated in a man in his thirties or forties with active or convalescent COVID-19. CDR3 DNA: TGTGCCAGCTCACCCCCTCGGGCCGGGGGTTCAGATACGCAGTATTTT. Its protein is CASSPPRAGGSDTQYF.